These 4 T cell receptor beta chains were sequenced from one sample in a study of somatic mutations in cytotoxic T cells in rheumatoid arthritis. Here immunoSEQ multiplex PCR was the method, and the copy in TCRdb shows in-frame clones only, minus some. The profile shows some 20,000 clones, about four fifths of them singletons. The sample was CD8+ T cells sorted from blood. The receptors come from an adult with rheumatoid arthritis.

This chain links TRBV29-1 with TRBJ1-2; D unclear. Trimming took 0 bases from V and 4 from J, leaving 9 bases between them. Germline V CDR1 and CDR2: SQVTM, ANQGSEA. The CDR3 loop spans 13 amino acids. Here the CDR3 reads CSVEDPGGYGYTF. CDR3 DNA sequence: TGCAGCGTTGAAGATCCGGGTGGCTATGGCTACACCTTC.

The J gene is TRBJ1-1, the V gene TRBV19, with no clear D. Trimming removed 3 bases at V and 2 bases at J, with 7 bases between. This CDR3 is 13 amino acids long. Germline-derived CDR1 and CDR2 are LNHDA and SQIVND (reference sequence). The CDR3 sequence: CASSISTNTEAFF. In DNA form, the CDR3 reads TGTGCCAGTAGTATTTCCACTAACACTGAAGCTTTCTTT.

V and J are TRBV19 and TRBJ2-1; 12 bases fit TRBD2. The CDR3 has 16 residues. Germline assignment: CDR1 LNHDA and CDR2 SQIVND (reference sequence). The junction had 6 bases not matched to a gene; V was cut back by 6 bases and J by 3 bases. CDR3 DNA sequence: TGTGCCAGTAGCCCGACTAGCGGGAGCTTCTACAATGAGCAGTTCTTC. Amino acids: CASSPTSGSFYNEQFF.

The V gene is TRBV5-1, the J gene TRBJ2-7; D is uncertain. CDR3 length equals 13 residues. The V end lost 4 bases, the J end lost 5 bases, and 13 bases lay between the germline ends. Per germline, CDR1 SGHRS and CDR2 YFSETQ. The CDR3 region has the DNA TGCGCCAGCAGCACGGCGTTTCTTGACGAGCAGTACTTC. Protein product: CASSTAFLDEQYF.